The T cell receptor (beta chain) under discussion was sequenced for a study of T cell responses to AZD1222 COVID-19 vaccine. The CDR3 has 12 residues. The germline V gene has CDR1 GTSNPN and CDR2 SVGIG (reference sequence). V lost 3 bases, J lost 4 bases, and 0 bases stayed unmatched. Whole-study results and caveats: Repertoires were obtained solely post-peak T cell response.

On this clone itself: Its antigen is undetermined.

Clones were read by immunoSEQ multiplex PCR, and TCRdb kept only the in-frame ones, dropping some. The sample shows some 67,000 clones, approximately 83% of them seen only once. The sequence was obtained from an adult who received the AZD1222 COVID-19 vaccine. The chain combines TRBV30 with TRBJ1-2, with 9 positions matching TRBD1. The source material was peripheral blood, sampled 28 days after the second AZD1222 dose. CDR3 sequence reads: CAWRTGGYGYTF. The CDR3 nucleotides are TGTGCCTGGAGGACAGGGGGCTATGGCTACACCTTC.